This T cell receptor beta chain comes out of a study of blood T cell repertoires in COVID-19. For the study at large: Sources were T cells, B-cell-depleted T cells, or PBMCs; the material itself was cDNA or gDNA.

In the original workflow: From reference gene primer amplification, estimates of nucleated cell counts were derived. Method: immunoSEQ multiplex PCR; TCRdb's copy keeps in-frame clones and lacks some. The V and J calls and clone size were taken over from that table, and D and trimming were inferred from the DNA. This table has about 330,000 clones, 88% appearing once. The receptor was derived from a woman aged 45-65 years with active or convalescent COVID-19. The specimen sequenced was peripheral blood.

The CDR3 DNA is TGTGCCAGCAGCTCGGCCGGGGGGCAAGAGACCCAGTACTTC. Amino acid sequence: CASSSAGGQETQYF. The chain recombines TRBV11-2 with TRBJ2-5; 7 bases align to TRBD2. Trimming cost V 4 bases and J 2 bases; bases outside gene matches: 4. This CDR3 contains 14 residues. CDR1 is SGHAT and CDR2 is FQNNGV in the germline V gene.